These 3 T cell receptor beta chains were sequenced from one sample in a study of blood T cell repertoires in COVID-19. Using immunoSEQ multiplex PCR, the repertoire was profiled, and TCRdb retains in-frame clones only, with some absent. The repertoire holds 250,000 to 300,000 clones, with approximately 90% as singletons. Material for sequencing was peripheral blood. The receptor source for this set is a woman in her 50s with COVID-19, enrolled during active disease.

The chain uses TRBV4-2 and TRBJ2-1; 12 positions match TRBD1. This CDR3 spans 17 amino acids. V lost 6 bases and J lost 2; bases outside the gene matches: 8. Germline values: CDR1 LGHNA, CDR2 YNFKEQ. The DNA for the CDR3 is TGTGCCAGCAGATCCGGCGGGACAGGGGGCCCCTACAATGAGCAGTTCTTC. It codes for CASRSGGTGGPYNEQFF.

The chain couples TRBV5-1 to TRBJ1-1, with 7 nucleotides matching TRBD1. Germline V gene sequence: CDR1 SGHRS, CDR2 YFSETQ. There are 18 residues in the CDR3. The trim removed 4 bases at V and 6 bases at J, leaving 21 bases unmatched. The CDR3 loop reads CASSLRVGTAQAPAEAFF. In DNA form, the CDR3 reads TGCGCCAGCAGCCTCCGGGTCGGGACAGCCCAAGCACCGGCTGAAGCTTTCTTT.

V gene TRBV2 combines with J gene TRBJ1-4; TRBD1 matches 7 bases. This CDR3 contains 16 residues. The ends lost 6 bases at V and 0 bases at J; junction bases unmatched: 7. CDR1 SNHLY and CDR2 FYNNEI come from the germline V gene. In DNA form, the CDR3 reads TGTGCCAGCAGCTCGGACAGGTCGGCAACTAATGAAAAACTGTTTTTT. Translated: CASSSDRSATNEKLFF. Together with reference TRBV2 and TRBJ1-4, the CDR3 gives the full variable domain: EPEVTQTPSHQVTQMGQEVILRCVPISNHLYFYWYRQILGQKVEFLVSFYNNEISEKSEIFDDQFSVERPDGSNFTLKIRSTKLEDSAMYFCASSSDRSATNEKLFFGSGTQLSVL.